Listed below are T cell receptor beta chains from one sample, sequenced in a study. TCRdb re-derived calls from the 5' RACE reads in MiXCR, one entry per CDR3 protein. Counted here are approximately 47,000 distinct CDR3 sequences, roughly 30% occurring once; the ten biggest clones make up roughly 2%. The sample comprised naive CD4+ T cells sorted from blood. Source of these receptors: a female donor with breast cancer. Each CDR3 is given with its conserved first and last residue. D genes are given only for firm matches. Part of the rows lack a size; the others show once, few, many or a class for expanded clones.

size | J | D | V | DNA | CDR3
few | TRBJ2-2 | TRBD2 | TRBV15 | TGTGCCACCAGCAGAGACTTGACTAGCGGGAACACCGGGGAGCTGTTTTTT | CATSRDLTSGNTGELFF
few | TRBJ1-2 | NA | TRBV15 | TGTACCACCAGCAGAGATAAGGCCGCGGATGGCTACACCTTC | CTTSRDKAADGYTF
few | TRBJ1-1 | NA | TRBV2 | TGTGCCAGCAGTCGGACACCTCTCGAAGCTTTCTTT | CASSRTPLEAFF
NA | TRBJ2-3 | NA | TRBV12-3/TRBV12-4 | TGTGCCGGCAGGGCCCAGGGGTTGGGCACAGATACGCAGTATTTT | CAGRAQGLGTDTQYF
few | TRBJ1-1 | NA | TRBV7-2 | TGTGCCAGCAGCCAACGGGGGGGGCGGCACACTGAAGCTTTCTTT | CASSQRGGRHTEAFF
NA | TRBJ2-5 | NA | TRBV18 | TGTGCCAGCTCACCAAAGCGGCAAGAGACCCAGTACTTC | CASSPKRQETQYF
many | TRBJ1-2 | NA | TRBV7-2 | TGTGCCAGCACCTCTTTCAGGGATCGCGGCTACACCTTC | CASTSFRDRGYTF
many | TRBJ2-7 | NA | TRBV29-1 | TGCAGCGTGACCGGGAACTCCTACGAGCAGTACTTC | CSVTGNSYEQYF
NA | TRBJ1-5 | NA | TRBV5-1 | TGCGCCAGCAGCTTAAATAGCAATCAGCCCCAGCATTTT | CASSLNSNQPQHF
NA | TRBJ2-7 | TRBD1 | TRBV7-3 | TGTGCCAGCAGCTCGGCGAAGGGGGCCGCTCCAAACGAGCAGTACTTC | CASSSAKGAAPNEQYF
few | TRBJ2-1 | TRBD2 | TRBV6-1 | TGTGCCAGCAGTGGGACTAGCGGGAGAAGTGAGCAGTTCTTC | CASSGTSGRSEQFF
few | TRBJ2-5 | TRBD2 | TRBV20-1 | TGCAGTGCTGTAATAGCGGGGCCGCGAGAGACCCAGTACTTC | CSAVIAGPRETQYF
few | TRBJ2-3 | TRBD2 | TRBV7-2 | TGTGCCAGCAGGACGACTAGCGGAACAGATACGCAGTATTTT | CASRTTSGTDTQYF
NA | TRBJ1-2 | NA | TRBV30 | TGTGCCTGGAGCCCTGGGGGCAGTAACTATGGCTACACCTTC | CAWSPGGSNYGYTF
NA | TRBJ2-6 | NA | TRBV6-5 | TGTGCCACCACAGACGGTCTTTGGGCCAACGTCCTGACTTTC | CATTDGLWANVLTF
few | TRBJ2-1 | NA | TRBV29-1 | TGCAGCGTTGAAGACTCGGGAGAGCCCTACAATGAGCAGTTCTTC | CSVEDSGEPYNEQFF
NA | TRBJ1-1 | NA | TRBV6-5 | TGTGCCAGCAGACCAATGACGGCTGCCACTGAAGCTTTCTTT | CASRPMTAATEAFF
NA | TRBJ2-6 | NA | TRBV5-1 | TGCGCCAGCAGCTTGGACGTCTCTGGGGCCAACGTCCTGACTTTC | CASSLDVSGANVLTF
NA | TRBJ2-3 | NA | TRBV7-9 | TGTGCCAGCAGCTTATACACCGGGACGGCGAGCACAGATACGCAGTATTTT | CASSLYTGTASTDTQYF
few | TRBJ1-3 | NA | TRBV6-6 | TGTGCCAGCAGACGAAAAGACAGTGCGATCTCTGGAAACACCATATATTTT | CASRRKDSAISGNTIYF
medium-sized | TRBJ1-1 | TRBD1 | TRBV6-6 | TGTGCCAGCAGTTTAGGACAGGGCGGGACTGAAGCTTTCTTT | CASSLGQGGTEAFF
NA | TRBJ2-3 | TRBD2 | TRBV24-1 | TGTGCCACCAGGACTAGCGGCACAGATACGCAGTATTTT | CATRTSGTDTQYF